This entry lists 31 T cell receptor beta chains sequenced from one sample in a study of breast tumors, draining lymph nodes, adjacent tissues. The lymph nodes were axillary draining lymph nodes from breast cancer patients. One entry per CDR3 protein, called by TCRdb with MiXCR from the multiplex PCR reads. The data show about 89,000 distinct CDR3 sequences, approximately 30% seen once. The specimen sequenced was axillary lymph node tissue. The receptors come from a female donor with breast cancer. Some clones in this sample may be carry-over from other donors' samples.

At least ten counts were recorded for this clonotype. The rearrangement joins TRBV6-1 to TRBJ1-2, with D uncertain. V was cut by 3 bases and J by 7 bases, with 15 bases left in between. There are 14 residues in the CDR3. CDR1 is MNHNS, CDR2 SASEGT, per germline. The CDR3 coding sequence is TGTGCCAGCAGTGATCGTGGAGGATCAGCTGGCTACACCTTC. This gives the protein CASSDRGGSAGYTF.

This clonotype came up a few times. A much more abundant neighbour one base away suggests this may be a read error. The chain combines TRBV5-1 with TRBJ2-1; 12 bases are shared with TRBD2. The CDR3 runs to 15 residues. V lost 3 bases and J lost 8; bases outside the gene matches: 6. Germline-derived CDR1 and CDR2 are SGHRS and YFSETQ. The CDR3 sequence is CASSSLAGGCDEQFF. CDR3 DNA sequence: TGCGCCAGCAGCTCCCTAGCGGGGGGGTGCGATGAGCAGTTCTTC.

J is TRBJ1-4 and V is TRBV2; the D is unclear. There are 14 residues in the CDR3. Germline lookup yields CDR1 SNHLY and CDR2 FYNNEI. With 6 bases removed from V and 2 bases from J, the gap between germline ends came to 10 bases. In nucleotides, the CDR3 is TGTGCCAGCAGGAGTGGGCACACTAATGAAAAACTGTTTTTT. Its translation is CASRSGHTNEKLFF. The variable domain in full, with the rest retrieved from reference TRBV2 and TRBJ1-4, is EPEVTQTPSHQVTQMGQEVILRCVPISNHLYFYWYRQILGQKVEFLVSFYNNEISEKSEIFDDQFSVERPDGSNFTLKIRSTKLEDSAMYFCASRSGHTNEKLFFGSGTQLSVL.

This clonotype has ten or more counts. The chain has TRBV28 and TRBJ2-7, with 14 bases that match TRBD2. With 8 bases clipped from V and 7 bases from J, the junction kept 7 bases outside the gene matches. From germline, CDR1 is MDHEN and CDR2 SYDVKM. The CDR3 has 14 amino acids. Here the CDR3 DNA reads TGTGCCAGCCGACTAGCGGGAGGGCCCAGTGAGCAGTACTTC. It encodes CASRLAGGPSEQYF.

As to this clonotype: Relative to the germline gene, one junction end is altered; a read error may explain this. The gene calls are TRBV5-1 and TRBJ2-5; D remains unclear. CDR1 and CDR2 (germline): SGHRS, YFSETQ. The CDR3 is 13 residues long. The DNA for the CDR3 is TGCGCCAGCAGCTCCCTACAGCAAGAGACCCAGTACTTT. This gives the protein CASSSLQQETQYF.

This clonotype was picked up a small number of times. A much larger clone differs by one base, so this may be a read error. The chain recombines TRBV20-1 with TRBJ2-7; possible D gene TRBD1, 7 bases. The CDR3 is made up of 14 amino acids. Germline V gives CDR1 DFQATT, CDR2 SNEGSKA (reference sequence). CDR3 region: CSAKGGTASSEQYF. Written as DNA, the CDR3 is TGCAGTGCTAAAGGCGGGACAGCTTCCTCCGAGCAGTACTTC.

There are many counts of this clonotype. The rearrangement links TRBV30 to TRBJ1-5; the match to TRBD1 covers 8 bases. The junction had 8 bases not matched to a gene; V was cut back by 1 base and J by 3 bases. CDR1 is GTSNPN, CDR2 SVGIG, per germline (reference sequence). The CDR3 contains 16 residues. The CDR3 bases are TGTGCCTGGAGTGATTATGGACAGGGAGACAATCAGCCCCAGCATTTT. The encoded protein is CAWSDYGQGDNQPQHF.

This clonotype was seen repeatedly, ten times or more. V is TRBV19 and J is TRBJ2-4; D might be TRBD2 (6 bases). Trimming took off 6 bases at V and 2 bases at J, with 14 bases between the two ends. The CDR3 is 15 residues long. Germline lookup yields CDR1 LNHDA and CDR2 SQIVND (reference sequence). In nucleotides, the CDR3 is TGTGCCAGTAGACCAGTCGGGGGTCCCAAAAACATTCAGTACTTC. This sequence encodes CASRPVGGPKNIQYF.

Of note for this clonotype: Since a much larger clone is just one base distant, this may be a read error. The chain uses TRBV3-1 and TRBJ1-4; D ambiguous. The germline V and J ends were trimmed by 7 bases and 1 base, with 16 bases remaining between them. This CDR3 comprises 16 residues. CDR1 is LGHDT, CDR2 YNNKEL, per germline (reference sequence). This CDR3 is CASNPGGGLTNEKLFF. The CDR3 nucleotides are TGTGCCAGCAACCCTGGCGGAGGGCTAACTAATGAAAAACTGTTTTTT. Complete variable domain (other parts from reference TRBV3-1 and TRBJ1-4): DTAVSQTPKYLVTQMGNDKSIKCEQNLGHDTMYWYKQDSKKFLKIMFSYNNKELIINETVPNRFSPKSPDKAHLNLHINSLELGDSAVYFCASNPGGGLTNEKLFFGSGTQLSVL.

The chain employs TRBV7-2 and TRBJ1-1; 9 bases match TRBD1. The length of the CDR3 is 14 residues. Unmatched junction bases numbered 6, after V lost 5 bases and J lost 5 bases. The germline gives CDR1 SGHTA, CDR2 FQGNSA. CDR3 bases: TGTGCCAGCAGCGTAAACAGGGGGCAAACTGAAGCTTTCTTT. Protein: CASSVNRGQTEAFF.

As for this clonotype: The junction shows a germline mismatch at one end, possibly a read error. The chain combines TRBV3-1 with TRBJ1-5; no clear D gene. The germline gives CDR1 LGHDT, CDR2 YNNKEL (reference sequence). This CDR3 is built from 14 residues. The CDR3 reads CASSQGGSNQPQYF. In DNA form, the CDR3 reads TGTGCCAGCAGCCAAGGTGGGAGCAATCAGCCCCAGTACTTT.

Ten or more counts support this clonotype. The genes are TRBV10-3 and TRBJ2-5; TRBD2 matches 10 bases. There are 13 residues in the CDR3. Trimming cost V 6 bases and J 5 bases; bases outside gene matches: 3. The germline V gene encodes CDR1 ENHRY and CDR2 SYGVKD. Here the CDR3 DNA reads TGTGCCATCAGGGGGACTAGCGTCGAGACCCAGTACTTC. Amino acid sequence: CAIRGTSVETQYF.

Ten or more counts support this clonotype. The CDR3 protein is CASSFATGQWGSPLHF. As DNA, the CDR3 is TGTGCCAGCAGTTTCGCGACGGGACAGTGGGGTTCACCCCTCCACTTT. J is TRBJ1-6 and V is TRBV2; 7 bases align to TRBD1. The CDR3 totals 16 residues. J gave up 9 bases and V 5 bases, and 13 bases lay outside the gene matches. CDR1 SNHLY and CDR2 FYNNEI come from the germline V gene.

This clonotype showed up many times. V is TRBV7-3 and J is TRBJ2-7; D remains unclear. Germline V gene data show CDR1 as SGHTA and CDR2 as FQGTGA. The CDR3 runs 15 residues. The V end was cut by 4 bases, the J end by 4 bases, with 17 bases between. CDR3: CASSSKGGPYYEQYF. The CDR3 DNA sequence: TGTGCCAGCAGCTCAAAAGGCGGCCCGTATTACGAGCAGTACTTC.

This clonotype was seen ten or more times. This chain joins TRBV20-1 and TRBJ2-5; D call uncertain. This CDR3 comprises 14 residues. The V gene lost 6 bases and the J gene lost 1 base, with 15 bases spanning the gap. Germline V gene sequence: CDR1 DFQATT, CDR2 SNEGSKA (reference sequence). In nucleotides, the CDR3 is TGCAGTGCGGATAAGAGTCGGGCCCAAGAGACCCAGTACTTC. Translation: CSADKSRAQETQYF.

J is TRBJ1-4 and V is TRBV20-1; TRBD1 matches 7 bases. J was trimmed by 9 bases and V by 4 bases; bases with no gene match: 11. CDR1 DFQATT and CDR2 SNEGSKA come from the germline V gene (reference sequence). There are 14 residues in the CDR3. CDR3 sequence (DNA): TGCAGTGCTACGGGGCAGGGGGGGGATAAAAAACTGTTTTTT. This encodes CSATGQGGDKKLFF.

This clonotype has only one observation. Its ends do not fully match the called genes, so a read error is possible. This chain joins TRBV9 and TRBJ1-1, with TRBD1 as a possible D gene (6 bases). The CDR3 totals 14 residues. Germline loops: CDR1 SGDLS, CDR2 YYNGEE. The DNA of the CDR3 is TGTGCCAGCAGCGTAGCAGGGGCTAACACTGAAGTTTTCTTT. It yields the protein CASSVAGANTEVFF.

V usage is TRBV7-2 and J usage is TRBJ2-1, with 14 bases aligning to TRBD2. This CDR3 is 17 amino acids long. V gave up 1 base and J gave up 3 bases; unmatched junction bases: 2. Germline CDR1 and CDR2: SGHTA and FQGNSA. CDR3 bases: TGTGCCAGCAGCTTAGAGGGGACTAGCGGGAGCTACAATGAGCAGTTCTTC. Protein: CASSLEGTSGSYNEQFF.

At least ten counts were recorded for this clonotype. V usage is TRBV9 and J usage is TRBJ2-3; D might be TRBD2 (5 bases). The CDR3 consists of 16 residues. The V and J ends lost 0 bases and 2 bases respectively, with 13 bases between them. The germline CDR1 and CDR2 sequences are SGDLS and YYNGEE. The CDR3 coding sequence is TGTGCCAGCAGCGTAGCCCCGGACTTTTCCACAGATACGCAGTATTTT. Its translation is CASSVAPDFSTDTQYF.

The rearrangement uses TRBV19 and TRBJ2-7; TRBD2 agrees at 11 bases. This CDR3 has 15 amino acids. With 1 base clipped from V and 4 bases from J, the junction kept 3 bases outside the gene matches. From germline, CDR1 is LNHDA and CDR2 SQIVND (reference sequence). CDR3 sequence: CASSIGSGGDYEQYF. The CDR3 DNA sequence: TGTGCCAGTAGTATAGGTAGCGGGGGGGATTACGAGCAGTACTTC.

This clonotype was recorded many times. J is TRBJ1-4 and V is TRBV28; D ambiguous. V was trimmed by 6 bases and J by 4 bases, leaving 18 bases between them. The germline V gene encodes CDR1 MDHEN and CDR2 SYDVKM. The CDR3 totals 16 residues. CDR3 bases: TGTGCCAGCAGCCCCCCTGCCGGTTCCGGTAATGAAAAACTGTTTTTT. Translated: CASSPPAGSGNEKLFF.

Notes on this clonotype: A much larger clone differs by one base, so this may be a read error. The V gene is TRBV6-2 or TRBV6-3, the J gene TRBJ2-7; 10 nucleotides align to TRBD1. Losses at the gene ends were 6 bases for V and 6 bases for J; bases not matched to a gene: 8. This CDR3 spans 14 amino acids. Looked up from germline, CDR1 is MNHEY and CDR2 is SVGEGT. The CDR3 DNA sequence: TGTGCCAGCAGGGGAGACAGGGGGCTAGTCGAGCAGTACTTC. Its protein product is CASRGDRGLVEQYF.

This clonotype has a count of ten or more. The chain couples TRBV7-6 to TRBJ2-7; D remains ambiguous. The CDR3 sequence is 15 residues long. CDR1 SGHVS and CDR2 FNYEAQ come from the germline V gene. V lost 1 base and J 2 bases, leaving 12 bases between the germline ends. The CDR3 sequence is CASSLGPPGAYEQYF. CDR3 nucleotide sequence: TGTGCCAGCAGCTTAGGTCCCCCGGGCGCCTACGAGCAGTACTTC.

As to this clonotype: The CDR3 end shows no conserved phenylalanine or tryptophan, and so a read error is likely. The chain combines TRBV7-3 with TRBJ1-6, with 9 bases identical to TRBD1. Germline V gene sequence: CDR1 SGHTA, CDR2 FQGTGA. This CDR3 has 17 residues. The chain's CDR3 is CVSSIDGTGQYNSPLHL. In DNA, the CDR3 is TGTGTCAGTAGTATAGACGGGACAGGGCAGTATAATTCACCCCTCCACCTT.

Turning to this clonotype: A read error may explain this, as a much larger clone is one base away. The V and J genes are TRBV19 and TRBJ2-4; 9 bases line up with TRBD1. Germline V CDR1 and CDR2: LNHDA, SQIVND (reference sequence). This CDR3 spans 18 amino acids. The chain's CDR3 is CASSTQKTGGLAKNIPYF. In DNA form, the CDR3 reads TGTGCCAGTAGTACCCAAAAGACAGGGGGTCTAGCCAAAAACATTCCGTACTTC.

Worth noting for this clonotype: Possible read error: a much larger clone is one base away. Without the conserved terminal phenylalanine or tryptophan, this CDR3 likely stems from a read error. The chain links TRBV9 to TRBJ2-3; tentative D call: TRBD2 (6 bases). Trimming cost V 7 bases and J 0 bases, with 9 bases left between them. This CDR3 is built from 13 residues. Germline loops: CDR1 SGDLS, CDR2 YYNGEE. The CDR3 reads CASGDLSTDTQYS. CDR3 DNA sequence: TGTGCCAGCGGGGACTTAAGCACAGATACGCAGTATTCT.

A note on this clonotype: Given a much more abundant clone one base away, this may be a read error. The V gene is TRBV29-1, the J gene TRBJ1-1, with 8 bases lining up with TRBD1. The V gene end was trimmed by 3 bases and the J gene end by 0 bases; junction bases not matched to a gene: 6. Germline values: CDR1 SQVTM, CDR2 ANQGSEA. This CDR3 comprises 15 residues. The CDR3 spells CSVERQGAVNTEAFF. In DNA, the CDR3 is TGCAGCGTTGAGCGCCAGGGGGCAGTGAACACTGAAGCTTTCTTT. Full variable domain (missing parts from reference TRBV29-1 and TRBJ1-1): SAVISQKPSRDICQRGTSLTIQCQVDSQVTMMFWYRQQPGQSLTLIATANQGSEATYESGFVIDKFPISRPNLTFSTLTVSNMSPEDSSIYLCSVERQGAVNTEAFFGQGTRLTVV.

The chain links TRBV18 to TRBJ1-1; the D gene is possibly TRBD1 (5 bases). The germline V gene has CDR1 KGHSH and CDR2 LQKENI. V was cut by 4 bases and J by 1 base, with 16 bases left in between. CDR3 length: 16 amino acids. The CDR3 here is CASSLRQGSSNTEAFF. As DNA, the CDR3 is TGTGCCAGCTCACTAAGGCAGGGTAGTTCGAACACTGAAGCTTTCTTT.

This clonotype was counted at least ten times. The chain links TRBV12-3 or TRBV12-4 to TRBJ2-3; D is unclear. The CDR3 consists of 12 residues. V was shortened by 5 bases and J by 5 bases, with 8 bases between the two germline ends. The CDR3 nucleotides are TGTGCCAGCAGTGCCGCAAGAGATACGCAGTATTTT. It translates to CASSAARDTQYF.

V usage is TRBV7-9 and J usage is TRBJ2-2; 8 nucleotides line up with TRBD1. V dropped 1 base and J dropped 2; count of bases not matched to a gene: 3. The CDR3 is 16 residues long. CDR1 and CDR2 from the germline V gene are SEHNR and FQNEAQ (reference sequence). CDR3 sequence: CASSLGQGSNTGELFF. CDR3 coding DNA: TGTGCCAGCAGCTTAGGACAGGGGTCCAACACCGGGGAGCTGTTTTTT. Filled out from reference TRBV7-9 and TRBJ2-2, the complete variable domain reads DTGVSQNPRHKITKRGQNVTFRCDPISEHNRLYWYRQTLGQGPEFLTYFQNEAQLEKSRLLSDRFSAERPKGSFSTLEIQRTEQGDSAMYLCASSLGQGSNTGELFFGEGSRLTVL.

This clonotype was seen repeatedly, ten times or more. The gene calls are TRBV5-1 and TRBJ2-7; TRBD1 matches at 10 bases. Germline CDR1 SGHRS, CDR2 YFSETQ. This CDR3 comprises 15 residues. The trim removed 4 bases at V and 3 bases at J, leaving 7 bases unmatched. The CDR3 reads CASSPWTGGNYEQYF. The CDR3 coding sequence is TGCGCCAGCAGCCCCTGGACAGGGGGAAACTACGAGCAGTACTTC.